What follows describes a single TCR beta chain. Study processing details: The assay estimated nucleated cells by amplifying reference gene primers. Assay: immunoSEQ multiplex PCR; the TCRdb copy retains only in-frame clones and omits some. V and J calls and clone size follow that table, whereas D and trimming were derived from the DNA. The repertoire includes 150,000 to 200,000 clones, 80% to 90% of them detected once, and 10% sits in the top ten. The V end was cut by 0 bases, the J end by 4 bases, with 6 bases between. This CDR3 has 13 amino acids. CDR1 is SNHLY, CDR2 FYNNEI, per germline. The data originate from a study of blood T cell repertoires in COVID-19. Study details: Sources were T cells, B-cell-depleted T cells, or PBMCs; the material itself was cDNA or gDNA.

The V gene is TRBV2, the J gene TRBJ2-5; the D gene is possibly TRBD2 (5 bases). Sequenced input: peripheral blood. This sequence was found in a woman aged 70-85 years with COVID-19, enrolled during active disease. The CDR3 DNA reads as TGTGCCAGCAGTGAAGCCGGGGTAGAGACCCAGTACTTC. It encodes CASSEAGVETQYF.